The 25 T cell receptor beta chains in this list originate from one sample, sequenced in a study of T-cell memory formation after mild COVID-19. TCRdb fed the 5' RACE reads into MiXCR, producing one record per CDR3 protein. The repertoire holds about 50,000 distinct CDR3 sequences, with over 9% as singletons. Sample: PBMCs or a T cell subset sorted from them (not recorded which). These receptors came from an adult woman who had mild COVID-19 (a few samples of this study predate the infection). Cell type and time point are not known.

The gene calls are TRBV5-1 and TRBJ2-2; tentative D call: TRBD2 (6 bases). Germline assignment: CDR1 SGHRS and CDR2 YFSETQ. V was trimmed by 8 bases and J by 4 bases, leaving 15 bases between them. This CDR3 comprises 14 residues. The CDR3 protein is CASTGESGTGELFF. CDR3 nucleotide sequence: TGCGCCAGTACGGGGGAGTCCGGCACCGGGGAGCTGTTTTTT. Filled out from reference TRBV5-1 and TRBJ2-2, the complete variable domain reads KAGVTQTPRYLIKTRGQQVTLSCSPISGHRSVSWYQQTPGQGLQFLFEYFSETQRNKGNFPGRFSGRQFSNSRSEMNVSTLELGDSALYLCASTGESGTGELFFGEGSRLTVL.

This clonotype has a handful of counts. V and J are TRBV6-4 and TRBJ1-2; TRBD1 matches 9 bases. With 6 bases clipped from V and 7 bases from J, the junction kept 9 bases outside the gene matches. Germline CDR1 MRHNA, CDR2 SNTAGT. The CDR3 totals 14 residues. CDR3 sequence reads: CASSAGTGIGGYTF. The DNA for the CDR3 is TGTGCCAGCAGCGCCGGGACAGGGATTGGTGGCTACACCTTC.

The chain combines TRBV7-7 with TRBJ2-2, with D maybe TRBD1 (6 bases). The ends were cut back, 5 bases at V and 4 bases at J, with 17 bases in the middle. This CDR3 is built from 16 residues. Germline CDR1 is SSHAT and CDR2 is FNYEAQ (reference sequence). The CDR3 nucleotides are TGTGCCAGCAGCCGTTTGACGATGGACAGCACCGGGGAGCTGTTTTTT. Translated: CASSRLTMDSTGELFF. Full variable domain (missing parts from reference TRBV7-7 and TRBJ2-2): GAGVSQSPRYKVTKRGQDVTLRCDPISSHATLYWYQQALGQGPEFLTYFNYEAQPDKSGLPSDRFSAERPEGSISTLTIQRTEQRDSAMYRCASSRLTMDSTGELFFGEGSRLTVL.

This clonotype was counted a few times. The V call is TRBV30, the J call TRBJ2-1; D is unclear. Germline lookup yields CDR1 GTSNPN and CDR2 SVGIG (reference sequence). V gave up 4 bases and J gave up 6 bases, with 7 bases separating them. The CDR3 extends over 11 amino acids. CDR3 region: CAWTQGNEQFF. As DNA, the CDR3 is TGTGCCTGGACTCAAGGCAATGAGCAGTTCTTC.

This clonotype appeared a few times. The genes are TRBV20-1 and TRBJ1-6; D is uncertain. In germline, CDR1 is DFQATT, CDR2 SNEGSKA (reference sequence). Trimming took off 3 bases at V and 6 bases at J, with 12 bases between the two ends. The CDR3 has 14 residues. CDR3 amino acids: CSASSQVANSPLHF. CDR3 nucleotide sequence: TGCAGTGCTAGTTCCCAGGTAGCTAATTCACCCCTCCACTTT.

This clonotype was counted at least ten times. The chain links TRBV29-1 to TRBJ2-7; TRBD2 is a possible D gene (6 bases). With 7 bases removed from V and 2 bases from J, the gap between germline ends came to 9 bases. Germline assignment: CDR1 SQVTM and CDR2 ANQGSEA. CDR3 size: 11 residues. The CDR3 reads CSGGETYEQYF. DNA of the CDR3: TGCAGCGGCGGGGAGACCTACGAGCAGTACTTC.

This clonotype was counted ten times or more. This chain links TRBV4-1 with TRBJ2-7; the D gene is possibly TRBD1 (6 bases). Deletions cut 4 bases from V and 3 bases from J, with 16 bases between. The CDR3 has 15 residues. Germline assignment: CDR1 MGHRA and CDR2 YSYEKL. The CDR3 here is CASSLAVTGHYEQYF. For the CDR3, the DNA is TGCGCCAGCAGCCTCGCGGTAACAGGGCACTACGAGCAGTACTTC.

This clonotype turned up a few times. The chain couples TRBV18 to TRBJ2-3; D possibly corresponds to TRBD1 (6 bases). The germline gives CDR1 KGHSH, CDR2 LQKENI. The CDR3 is 15 residues long. V gave up 0 bases and J gave up 2 bases, with 9 bases separating them. CDR3 DNA sequence: TGTGCCAGCTCACCACCCCAGGGGATCACAGATACGCAGTATTTT. Translating it yields CASSPPQGITDTQYF.

J is TRBJ1-1 and V is TRBV2; D gene unclear. V was shortened by 8 bases and J by 4 bases, with 11 bases between the two germline ends. Germline assignment: CDR1 SNHLY and CDR2 FYNNEI. The CDR3 has 12 amino acids. The CDR3 nucleotides are TGTGCCAGCTCGGTCTTGTTCACTGAAGCTTTCTTT. Translated, it gives CASSVLFTEAFF.

The chain uses TRBV7-8 and TRBJ2-1; 9 bases are shared with TRBD1. The CDR3 covers 15 residues. Germline CDR1 reads SGHVS; CDR2 reads FQNEAQ. With 6 bases clipped from V and 5 bases from J, the junction kept 8 bases outside the gene matches. The DNA for the CDR3 is TGTGCCAGCAGTCCCGGGACAGGGTGGGACAATGAGCAGTTCTTC. Protein sequence: CASSPGTGWDNEQFF.

The chain recombines TRBV7-8 with TRBJ2-3; D gene unclear. The CDR3 spans 15 residues. In germline, CDR1 is SGHVS, CDR2 FQNEAQ. V was cut by 5 bases and J by 1 base, with 13 bases left in between. The CDR3 nucleotides read TGTGCCAGCAGCCCCCTAAGCTTAGGCACAGATACGCAGTATTTT. The encoded protein is CASSPLSLGTDTQYF.

This clonotype was observed many times. The rearrangement uses TRBV20-1 and TRBJ2-7; 7 bases align to TRBD2. The junction had 14 bases not matched to a gene; V was cut back by 3 bases and J by 3 bases. Looked up from germline, CDR1 is DFQATT and CDR2 is SNEGSKA (reference sequence). The CDR3 covers 16 residues. The CDR3 DNA is TGCAGTGCTAGTGGTCTGGGCGGGGGTTCCCTCTACGAGCAGTACTTC. Protein product: CSASGLGGGSLYEQYF.

This clonotype was seen ten or more times. The rearrangement joins TRBV5-1 to TRBJ1-2, with D uncertain. Germline V gene sequence: CDR1 SGHRS, CDR2 YFSETQ. This CDR3 contains 12 residues. Trimming left V 3 bases short and J 7 bases short, with 10 bases between. CDR3 DNA: TGCGCCAGCAGCTCCTCTGGACCTGGCTACACCTTC. It translates to CASSSSGPGYTF.

The chain is built from TRBV5-1 and TRBJ2-7; no clear D gene. Germline V gene data show CDR1 as SGHRS and CDR2 as YFSETQ. Trimming left V 4 bases short and J 3 bases short, with 5 bases between. The CDR3 length is 11 residues. CDR3 coding DNA: TGCGCCAGCAGCCGAGACTACGAGCAGTACTTC. Encoded protein: CASSRDYEQYF.

The rearrangement uses TRBV19 and TRBJ2-1, with 13 nucleotides matching TRBD2. V shed 6 bases, J shed 0 bases, and the junction held 8 bases outside the gene matches. CDR3 length equals 18 residues. Germline V gene data show CDR1 as LNHDA and CDR2 as SQIVND (reference sequence). The CDR3 protein is CASSSGTSGDLSYNEQFF. Here the CDR3 DNA reads TGTGCCAGTAGCTCCGGGACTAGCGGGGACCTCTCCTACAATGAGCAGTTCTTC.

This clonotype has at least ten counts. The rearrangement uses TRBV12-3 or TRBV12-4 and TRBJ2-1; D perhaps matches TRBD2 (5 bases). Trimming left V 6 bases short and J 0 bases short, with 12 bases between. The CDR3 consists of 15 residues. CDR3 sequence: CASSKDSSSYNEQFF. CDR3 nucleotides: TGTGCCAGCAGCAAGGACTCGAGCTCCTACAATGAGCAGTTCTTC.

This clonotype occurred many times. V gene TRBV4-3 combines with J gene TRBJ2-1; unclear D gene. Trimming removed 0 bases at V and 3 bases at J, with 15 bases between. Germline CDR1 LGHNA, CDR2 YSLEER. The CDR3 sequence is 17 residues long. DNA for the CDR3: TGCGCCAGCAGCCAAGAGGGTCTGGGCGAGGTCTACAATGAGCAGTTCTTC. Translation: CASSQEGLGEVYNEQFF.

The rearrangement links TRBV5-1 to TRBJ1-2; the D gene is possibly TRBD1 (5 bases). Germline CDR1 is SGHRS and CDR2 is YFSETQ. The CDR3 length is 14 residues. V was trimmed by 0 bases and J by 6 bases, leaving 12 bases between them. The DNA of the CDR3 is TGCGCCAGCAGCTTGGCCGTTTGGGGGAATGGCTACACCTTC. Its protein product is CASSLAVWGNGYTF.

This clonotype was found a few times. The chain uses TRBV7-2 and TRBJ2-7; no firm D call. Trimming removed 3 bases from V and 1 base from J, with 7 bases in between. Germline CDR1 reads SGHTA; CDR2 reads FQGNSA. This CDR3 spans 13 amino acids. The CDR3 is CASSLLGSYEQYF. CDR3 nucleotide sequence: TGTGCCAGCAGCTTGCTGGGATCCTACGAGCAGTACTTC.

This chain connects TRBV18 to TRBJ2-7; the D gene could be TRBD1 or TRBD2 (5 bases each). Trimming removed 1 base at V and 7 bases at J, with 8 bases between. The CDR3 sequence is 12 residues long. The germline gives CDR1 KGHSH, CDR2 LQKENI. CDR3 nucleotide sequence: TGTGCCAGCTCACCACAAGGGGAGGAGCAGTACTTC. Translating it yields CASSPQGEEQYF.

The table lists this clonotype with a few counts. The chain employs TRBV30 and TRBJ2-2, with a tentative D call TRBD2 (5 bases). The ends were cut back, 4 bases at V and 0 bases at J, with 9 bases in the middle. The germline gives CDR1 GTSNPN, CDR2 SVGIG (reference sequence). The CDR3 runs to 14 residues. Here the CDR3 DNA reads TGTGCCTGGATGGACGGGACGAACACCGGGGAGCTGTTTTTT. Encoded protein: CAWMDGTNTGELFF.

This clonotype was detected many times. The V and J genes are TRBV27 and TRBJ1-1; possibly TRBD1 for D (6 bases). CDR1 and CDR2 from the germline V gene are MNHEY and SMNVEV (reference sequence). Trimming stripped 6 bases from V and 1 base from J, with 12 bases between. CDR3 length equals 14 residues. Written as DNA, the CDR3 is TGTGCCAGCAGCCTTTTACAGGGGAACACTGAAGCTTTCTTT. It specifies CASSLLQGNTEAFF.

This clonotype was counted between two and nine times. V gene TRBV6-5 combines with J gene TRBJ1-6; 8 positions agree with TRBD1. This CDR3 comprises 17 residues. V lost 5 bases to trimming and J lost 0 bases; unmatched junction nucleotides: 6. The germline gives CDR1 MNHEY, CDR2 SVGAGI. CDR3 sequence reads: CASSRQGPSSYNSPLHF. The CDR3 DNA reads TGTGCCAGCAGTCGACAGGGGCCGAGCTCCTATAATTCACCCCTCCACTTT.

This clonotype was seen at least ten times. This rearrangement joins TRBV5-1 to TRBJ2-3; tentative D call: TRBD1 (5 bases). Germline-derived CDR1 and CDR2 are SGHRS and YFSETQ. This CDR3 spans 15 amino acids. V dropped 0 bases and J dropped 3 bases, with 11 bases sitting between them. The chain's CDR3 is CASSLGQGWTDTQYF. DNA of the CDR3: TGCGCCAGCAGCTTGGGGCAGGGTTGGACAGATACGCAGTATTTT.

The chain joins TRBV4-2 to TRBJ1-2, with unresolved D. Looked up from germline, CDR1 is LGHNA and CDR2 is YNFKEQ. Trimming pared 4 bases from V and 8 bases from J, leaving 17 bases between. CDR3 size: 14 residues. The CDR3 loop is CASSPGPRSKGYTF. The CDR3 nucleotides read TGTGCCAGCAGCCCCGGACCAAGGTCGAAGGGCTACACCTTC.